These 15 T cell receptor beta chains share one sample of origin, sequenced in a study of regulatory T cells in long-lasting Graves disease. Sample time point: persistent/refractory GD, antithyroid drugs over 5 years with positive TRAb. TCR sequences were obtained from RNA taken from PBMCs. Researchers made TCR beta libraries by using iRepertoire HTBI primers and running Arm-PCR on CDR3 regions. TCRdb reprocessed the multiplex PCR reads with MiXCR, giving one entry per CDR3 protein. The table lists more than 300,000 distinct CDR3 sequences, 20% to 25% of them singletons. Sequences were derived from peripheral blood mononuclear cells (PBMCs), sampled when the disease was refractory, from a patient treated with antithyroid drugs. The receptors come from a woman between 40 and 50 years old with Graves disease.

This clonotype appeared a few times. The CDR3 nucleotides read TGTGCCACCCTACGAAAGGACTCTAGCACAGATACGCAGTATTTT. Its translation: CATLRKDSSTDTQYF. The V call is TRBV6-1, the J call TRBJ2-3; D is perhaps TRBD2 (5 bases). This CDR3 has 15 residues. V was pared by 10 bases and J by 0 bases, with 17 bases between. Germline V gene sequence: CDR1 MNHNS, CDR2 SASEGT.

A few counts support this clonotype. The chain is built from TRBV2 and TRBJ2-3; 9 bases are shared with TRBD1. V gave up 8 bases and J gave up 8 bases; unmatched junction bases: 11. The CDR3 has 14 residues. In germline, CDR1 is SNHLY, CDR2 FYNNEI. In nucleotides, the CDR3 is TGTGCCAGCCACTCCGGGACAGGGTACGCTACGCAGTATTTT. Protein sequence: CASHSGTGYATQYF.

The table lists this clonotype with many counts. The chain carries TRBV28 and TRBJ2-7, with no clear D. The ends were cut back, 2 bases at V and 2 bases at J, with 10 bases in the middle. CDR3 length: 14 residues. Germline V gene sequence: CDR1 MDHEN, CDR2 SYDVKM. The CDR3 is CASSLGQMPYEQYF. Written as DNA, the CDR3 is TGTGCCAGCAGTTTAGGGCAGATGCCCTACGAGCAGTACTTC.

The rearrangement uses TRBV20-1 and TRBJ2-4; D gene unclear. The CDR3 runs to 14 residues. With 5 bases removed from V and 0 bases from J, the gap between germline ends came to 11 bases. CDR1 and CDR2 (germline): DFQATT, SNEGSKA (reference sequence). The CDR3 nucleotides read TGCAGTGCTTATGCCAGCTTAGCCAAAAACATTCAGTACTTC. This gives the protein CSAYASLAKNIQYF.

This clonotype has at least ten counts. V and J are TRBV11-2 and TRBJ2-7; D is uncertain. This CDR3 has 11 amino acids. Germline CDR1 is SGHAT and CDR2 is FQNNGV. V lost 7 bases, J lost 0 bases, and 4 bases lay in between. CDR3 residues: CASKASYEQYF. As DNA, the CDR3 is TGTGCCAGCAAAGCCTCCTACGAGCAGTACTTC.

This clonotype was observed once. The CDR3 does not close with the conserved phenylalanine or tryptophan, likely indicating a read error. J is TRBJ1-1 and V is TRBV28, with 9 bases fitting TRBD1. The CDR3 consists of 12 residues. Germline V gives CDR1 MDHEN, CDR2 SYDVKM. The CDR3 loop is CAGRDRVREAFS. CDR3 bases: TGTGCCGGCAGGGACAGGGTCCGGGAAGCTTTCTCT.

In its sample, this clonotype was seen many times. J is TRBJ1-2 and V is TRBV2; possible D gene TRBD1, 6 bases. CDR1 and CDR2 from the germline V gene are SNHLY and FYNNEI. V shed 7 bases and J shed 5 bases, with 14 bases lying between them. The CDR3 length is 13 residues. CDR3 amino acids: CASTGGPRYGYTF. CDR3 nucleotides: TGTGCCAGCACGGGGGGGCCGCGTTATGGCTACACCTTC. Complete variable domain (other parts from reference TRBV2 and TRBJ1-2): EPEVTQTPSHQVTQMGQEVILRCVPISNHLYFYWYRQILGQKVEFLVSFYNNEISEKSEIFDDQFSVERPDGSNFTLKIRSTKLEDSAMYFCASTGGPRYGYTFGSGTRLTVV.

This clonotype was observed a handful of times. V gene TRBV20-1 combines with J gene TRBJ1-5, with D unresolved. Germline-derived CDR1 and CDR2 are DFQATT and SNEGSKA (reference sequence). Trimming stripped 1 base from V and 0 bases from J, with 4 bases between. This CDR3 region has 13 residues. In DNA form, the CDR3 reads TGCAGTGCTAGAGCAGATAGCAATCAGCCCCAGCATTTT. Protein: CSARADSNQPQHF.

This clonotype was found a few times. The CDR3 loop reads CASSLVTGETEAFF. The DNA of the CDR3 is TGCGCCAGCAGCTTGGTTACAGGGGAGACTGAAGCTTTCTTT. The V gene is TRBV5-1, the J gene TRBJ1-1; 7 bases are shared with TRBD1. This CDR3 spans 14 amino acids. The germline V gene encodes CDR1 SGHRS and CDR2 YFSETQ. Trimming cost V 0 bases and J 5 bases; bases outside gene matches: 4.

The chain uses TRBV20-1 and TRBJ2-2; possible D gene TRBD2, 5 bases. CDR3 length equals 16 residues. Germline-derived CDR1 and CDR2 are DFQATT and SNEGSKA (reference sequence). Deletions cut 0 bases from V and 4 bases from J, with 15 bases between. CDR3 DNA sequence: TGCAGTGCTAGAGAGGGAATAGCGAGAGGCACCGGGGAGCTGTTTTTT. This sequence encodes CSAREGIARGTGELFF.

This clonotype was seen a single time. The rearrangement links TRBV18 to TRBJ1-1; the match to TRBD1 covers 9 bases. J was trimmed by 0 bases and V by 3 bases; bases with no gene match: 2. Looked up from germline, CDR1 is KGHSH and CDR2 is LQKENI. The CDR3 totals 15 residues. CDR3 bases: TGTGCCAGCTCACCGACAGGGGGGATGAACACTGAAGCTTTCTTT. It translates to CASSPTGGMNTEAFF.

The chain uses TRBV28 and TRBJ2-7; D is undetermined. Per germline, CDR1 MDHEN and CDR2 SYDVKM. Trimming took 10 bases from V and 0 from J, leaving 10 bases between them. The CDR3 runs to 12 residues. The CDR3 loop reads CATMPGSYEQYF. The CDR3 bases are TGTGCCACCATGCCAGGCTCCTACGAGCAGTACTTC. The variable domain in full, with the rest retrieved from reference TRBV28 and TRBJ2-7, is DVKVTQSSRYLVKRTGEKVFLECVQDMDHENMFWYRQDPGLGLRLIYFSYDVKMKEKGDIPEGYSVSREKKERFSLILESASTNQTSMYLCATMPGSYEQYFGPGTRLTVT.

This clonotype was detected ten times or more. The rearrangement links TRBV12-3 or TRBV12-4 to TRBJ1-5; D is perhaps TRBD1 (6 bases). CDR3 size: 16 residues. Trimming stripped 3 bases from V and 2 bases from J, with 14 bases between. DNA of the CDR3: TGTGCCAGCAGTTTCCCTGACAGGAGAGGCAATCAGCCCCAGCATTTT. The encoded protein is CASSFPDRRGNQPQHF.

The rearrangement uses TRBV25-1 and TRBJ2-3, with a possible D match to TRBD2 (6 bases). This CDR3 comprises 14 residues. The V and J ends lost 4 bases and 5 bases respectively, with 13 bases between them. Germline assignment: CDR1 MGHDK and CDR2 SYGVNS. DNA for the CDR3: TGTGCCAGCAGTGGCTGGGTTAGCGGAGATACGCAGTATTTT. Translated, it gives CASSGWVSGDTQYF. The full variable domain, with the rest looked up from reference TRBV25-1 and TRBJ2-3, is EADIYQTPRYLVIGTGKKITLECSQTMGHDKMYWYQQDPGMELHLIHYSYGVNSTEKGDLSSESTVSRIRTEHFPLTLESARPSHTSQYLCASSGWVSGDTQYFGPGTRLTVL.

This clonotype appeared once. The chain has TRBV14 and TRBJ1-5; D is possibly TRBD1 (5 bases). The CDR3 sequence is 19 residues long. The germline CDR1 and CDR2 sequences are SGHDN and FVKESK. V shed 0 bases and J shed 8 bases, with 26 bases lying between them. CDR3 DNA: TGTGCCAGCAGCCAAGATGCAGGGCCCCCGAGGATGACTTGGGAGCCCCAGCATTTT. It is translated as CASSQDAGPPRMTWEPQHF. Complete variable domain (other parts from reference TRBV14 and TRBJ1-5): EAGVTQFPSHSVIEKGQTVTLRCDPISGHDNLYWYRRVMGKEIKFLLHFVKESKQDESGMPNNRFLAERTGGTYSTLKVQPAELEDSGVYFCASSQDAGPPRMTWEPQHFGDGTRLSIL.